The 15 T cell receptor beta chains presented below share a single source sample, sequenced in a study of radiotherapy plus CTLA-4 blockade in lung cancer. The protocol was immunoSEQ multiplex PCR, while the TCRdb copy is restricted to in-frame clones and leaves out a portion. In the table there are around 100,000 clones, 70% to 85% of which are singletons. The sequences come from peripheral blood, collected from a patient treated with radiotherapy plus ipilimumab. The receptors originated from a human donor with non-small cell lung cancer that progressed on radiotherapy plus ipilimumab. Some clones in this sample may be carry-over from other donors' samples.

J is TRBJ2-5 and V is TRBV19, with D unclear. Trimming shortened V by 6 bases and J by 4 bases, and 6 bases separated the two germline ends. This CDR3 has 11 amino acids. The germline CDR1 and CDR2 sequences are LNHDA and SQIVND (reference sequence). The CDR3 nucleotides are TGTGCCAGTAGCACGCGAGAGACCCAGTACTTC. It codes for CASSTRETQYF.

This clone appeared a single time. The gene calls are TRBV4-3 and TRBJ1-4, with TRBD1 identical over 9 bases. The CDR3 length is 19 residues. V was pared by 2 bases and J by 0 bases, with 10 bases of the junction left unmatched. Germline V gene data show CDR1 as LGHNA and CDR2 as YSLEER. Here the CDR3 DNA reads TGCGCCAGCAGCCAAAAGTCCGGGACAGGGCTTGCAACTAATGAAAAACTGTTTTTT. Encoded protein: CASSQKSGTGLATNEKLFF.

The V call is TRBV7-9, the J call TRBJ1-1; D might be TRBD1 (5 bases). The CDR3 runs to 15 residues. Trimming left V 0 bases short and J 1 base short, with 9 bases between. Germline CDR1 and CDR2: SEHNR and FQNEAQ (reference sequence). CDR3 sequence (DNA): TGTGCCAGCAGCTTAGCGGGTCAGGGGAACACTGAAGCTTTCTTT. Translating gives CASSLAGQGNTEAFF.

The CDR3 here is CASSAPTGAAYGYTF. CDR3 bases: TGTGCCAGCAGCGCCCCGACAGGGGCGGCCTATGGCTACACCTTC. This sequence joins TRBV5-4 and TRBJ1-2; 8 bases align to TRBD1. After removal of 4 bases from V and 4 bases from J, the junction contained 9 bases not matched to a gene. The CDR3 consists of 15 residues. CDR1 is SGHNT and CDR2 is YYREEE in the germline V gene (reference sequence).

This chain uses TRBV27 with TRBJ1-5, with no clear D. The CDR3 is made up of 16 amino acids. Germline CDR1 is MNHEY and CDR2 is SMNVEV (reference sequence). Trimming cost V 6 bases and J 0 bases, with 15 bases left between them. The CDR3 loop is CASRRIGINSNQPQHF. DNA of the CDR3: TGTGCCAGCAGAAGAATCGGGATCAATAGCAATCAGCCCCAGCATTTT.

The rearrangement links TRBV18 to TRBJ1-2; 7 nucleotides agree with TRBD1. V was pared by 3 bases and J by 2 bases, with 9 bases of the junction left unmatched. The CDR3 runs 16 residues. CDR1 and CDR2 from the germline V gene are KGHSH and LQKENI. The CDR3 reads CASSPGLTGMNYGYTF. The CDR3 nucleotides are TGTGCCAGCTCACCGGGGTTGACAGGGATGAACTATGGCTACACCTTC.

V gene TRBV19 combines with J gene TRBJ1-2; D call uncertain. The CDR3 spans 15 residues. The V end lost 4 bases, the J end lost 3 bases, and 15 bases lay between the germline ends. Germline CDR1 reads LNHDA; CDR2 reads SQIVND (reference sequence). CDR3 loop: CASSKTRRFDYGYTF. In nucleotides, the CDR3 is TGTGCCAGTAGTAAAACCAGGCGCTTCGACTATGGCTACACCTTC.

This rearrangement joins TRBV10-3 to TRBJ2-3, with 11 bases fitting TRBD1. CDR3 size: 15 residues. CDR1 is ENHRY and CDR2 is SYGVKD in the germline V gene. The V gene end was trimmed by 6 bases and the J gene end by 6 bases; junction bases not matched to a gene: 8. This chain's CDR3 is CAIRGGQGEWDTQYF. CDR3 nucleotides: TGTGCCATCAGGGGGGGACAGGGGGAATGGGATACGCAGTATTTT.

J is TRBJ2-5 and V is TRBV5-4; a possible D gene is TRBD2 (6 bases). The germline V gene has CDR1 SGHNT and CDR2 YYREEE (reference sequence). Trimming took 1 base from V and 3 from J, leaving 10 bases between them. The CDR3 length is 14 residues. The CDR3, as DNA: TGTGCCAGCAGCTTGTCTGGCGGGGAAGAGACCCAGTACTTC. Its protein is CASSLSGGEETQYF.

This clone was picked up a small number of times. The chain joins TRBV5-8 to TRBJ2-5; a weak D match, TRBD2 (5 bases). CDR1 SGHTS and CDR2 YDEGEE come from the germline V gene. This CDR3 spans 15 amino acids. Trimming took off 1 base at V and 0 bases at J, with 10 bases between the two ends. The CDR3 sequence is CASSLRGRNQETQYF. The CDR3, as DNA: TGTGCCAGCAGCTTGCGGGGAAGGAACCAAGAGACCCAGTACTTC.

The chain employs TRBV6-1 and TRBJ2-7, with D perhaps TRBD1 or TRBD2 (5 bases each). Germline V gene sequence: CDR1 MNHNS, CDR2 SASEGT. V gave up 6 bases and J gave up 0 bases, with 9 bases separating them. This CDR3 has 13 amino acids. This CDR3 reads CASSWDGSYEQYF. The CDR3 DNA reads TGTGCCAGCAGCTGGGACGGCTCCTACGAGCAGTACTTC.

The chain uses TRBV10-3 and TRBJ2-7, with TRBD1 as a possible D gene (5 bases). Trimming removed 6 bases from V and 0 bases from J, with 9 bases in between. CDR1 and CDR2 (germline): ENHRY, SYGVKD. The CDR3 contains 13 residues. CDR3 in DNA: TGTGCCATCAGAGGGGAAAACTCCTACGAGCAGTACTTC. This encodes CAIRGENSYEQYF.

The CDR3 DNA reads as TGTGCCAGCAGTTTCAGGGTTGGAGGCCCGAACACTGAAGCTTTCTTT. It is translated as CASSFRVGGPNTEAFF. The chain combines TRBV28 with TRBJ1-1, with a weak D call TRBD1 (5 bases). With 3 bases removed from V and 1 base from J, the gap between germline ends came to 15 bases. This CDR3 region has 16 residues. The V gene's germline CDR1 is MDHEN and CDR2 SYDVKM.

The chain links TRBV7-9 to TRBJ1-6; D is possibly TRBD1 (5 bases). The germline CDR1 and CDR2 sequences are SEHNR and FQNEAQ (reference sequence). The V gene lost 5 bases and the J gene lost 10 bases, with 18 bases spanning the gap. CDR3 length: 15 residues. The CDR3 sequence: CASSQHRLRGSPLHF. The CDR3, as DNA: TGTGCCAGCAGCCAACACAGGTTGCGGGGCTCACCCCTCCACTTT.

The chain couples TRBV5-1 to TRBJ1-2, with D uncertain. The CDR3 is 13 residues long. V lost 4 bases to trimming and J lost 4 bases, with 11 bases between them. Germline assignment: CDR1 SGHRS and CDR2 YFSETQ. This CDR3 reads CASSTTRTYGYTF. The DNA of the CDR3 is TGCGCCAGCAGCACAACTAGGACCTATGGCTACACCTTC.